These 7 T cell receptor beta chains were all obtained from the same sample, sequenced in a study of T cell responses to AZD1222 COVID-19 vaccine. Repertoires were generated with immunoSEQ multiplex PCR, while TCRdb's copy carries only in-frame clones and drops some. This sample has 130,000 to 150,000 clones; about 92% occur once, and the top ten carry about 3.2%. This material consisted of peripheral blood, taken on day 0 of AZD1222 vaccination. Receptor source: an adult in good health.

The genes are TRBV2 and TRBJ2-6; weak D call: TRBD2 (6 bases). CDR3 size: 15 residues. V was cut by 10 bases and J by 4 bases, with 17 bases left in between. Germline assignment: CDR1 SNHLY and CDR2 FYNNEI. CDR3 sequence (DNA): TGTGCCACCCTTCCGATAGCGGCCGGGGCCAACGTCCTGACTTTC. Translating gives CATLPIAAGANVLTF. Full variable domain (rest looked up from reference TRBV2 and TRBJ2-6): EPEVTQTPSHQVTQMGQEVILRCVPISNHLYFYWYRQILGQKVEFLVSFYNNEISEKSEIFDDQFSVERPDGSNFTLKIRSTKLEDSAMYFCATLPIAAGANVLTFGAGSRLTVL.

The chain is built from TRBV5-4 and TRBJ1-3, with 7 nucleotides matching TRBD1. Germline V CDR1 and CDR2: SGHNT, YYREEE (reference sequence). The CDR3 totals 15 residues. J was trimmed by 6 bases and V by 4 bases; bases with no gene match: 10. This chain's CDR3 is CASSPDRAQENTIYF. CDR3 DNA: TGTGCCAGCAGCCCCGACAGGGCTCAGGAAAACACCATATATTTT.

The chain carries TRBV5-1 and TRBJ1-1; 7 positions match TRBD1. J was trimmed by 0 bases and V by 4 bases; bases with no gene match: 9. Germline CDR1 reads SGHRS; CDR2 reads YFSETQ. There are 16 residues in the CDR3. CDR3 loop: CASSEEGAAMNTEAFF. The CDR3 nucleotides read TGCGCCAGCAGCGAGGAGGGGGCGGCTATGAACACTGAAGCTTTCTTT.

This clone was seen just once. This sequence joins TRBV10-2 and TRBJ1-1; tentative D call: TRBD1 (5 bases). The germline V and J ends were trimmed by 0 bases and 2 bases, with 10 bases remaining between them. Looked up from germline, CDR1 is WSHSY and CDR2 is SAAADI. The CDR3 extends over 15 amino acids. CDR3 protein: CASSESSGLNTEAFF. DNA of the CDR3: TGCGCCAGCAGTGAGTCATCGGGGCTCAACACTGAAGCTTTCTTT.

This sequence joins TRBV5-6 and TRBJ2-7; D unresolved. CDR3 length: 12 residues. The V gene's germline CDR1 is SGHDT and CDR2 YYEEEE. Trimming shortened V by 4 bases and J by 1 base, and 6 bases separated the two germline ends. CDR3 residues: CASSQSSYEQYF. In nucleotides, the CDR3 is TGTGCCAGCAGCCAGTCTTCCTACGAGCAGTACTTC.

The CDR3 DNA reads TGTGCCAGCTCCCCCGAACAGGATCGGGAGTTCTTC. As protein: CASSPEQDREFF. This sequence joins TRBV18 and TRBJ2-1, with D possibly matching TRBD1 (5 bases). The germline V gene has CDR1 KGHSH and CDR2 LQKENI. The CDR3 loop spans 12 amino acids. The germline V and J ends were trimmed by 6 bases and 14 bases, with 17 bases remaining between them.

The V call is TRBV24-1, the J call TRBJ1-5; D unresolved. Germline CDR1 KGHDR, CDR2 SFDVKD. Trimming shortened V by 5 bases and J by 2 bases, and 6 bases separated the two germline ends. The CDR3 has 13 amino acids. CDR3 in DNA: TGTGCCACCAGTGGTAGGGGCAATCAGCCCCAGCATTTT. This codes for CATSGRGNQPQHF.